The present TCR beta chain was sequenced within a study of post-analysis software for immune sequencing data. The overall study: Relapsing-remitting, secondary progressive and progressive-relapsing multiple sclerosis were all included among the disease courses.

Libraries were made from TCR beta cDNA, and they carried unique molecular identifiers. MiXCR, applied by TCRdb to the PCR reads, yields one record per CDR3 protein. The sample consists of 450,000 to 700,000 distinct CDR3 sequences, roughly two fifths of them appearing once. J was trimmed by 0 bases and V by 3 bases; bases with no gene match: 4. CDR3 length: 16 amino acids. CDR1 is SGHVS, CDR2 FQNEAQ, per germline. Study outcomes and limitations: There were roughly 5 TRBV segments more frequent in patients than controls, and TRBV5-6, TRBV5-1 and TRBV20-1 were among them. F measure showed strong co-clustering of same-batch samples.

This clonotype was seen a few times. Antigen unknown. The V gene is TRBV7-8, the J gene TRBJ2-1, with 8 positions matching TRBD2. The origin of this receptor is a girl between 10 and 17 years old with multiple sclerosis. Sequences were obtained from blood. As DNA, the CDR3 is TGTGCCAGCAGCTTGACTAGCGCCAGCTCCTACAATGAGCAGTTCTTC. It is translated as CASSLTSASSYNEQFF.